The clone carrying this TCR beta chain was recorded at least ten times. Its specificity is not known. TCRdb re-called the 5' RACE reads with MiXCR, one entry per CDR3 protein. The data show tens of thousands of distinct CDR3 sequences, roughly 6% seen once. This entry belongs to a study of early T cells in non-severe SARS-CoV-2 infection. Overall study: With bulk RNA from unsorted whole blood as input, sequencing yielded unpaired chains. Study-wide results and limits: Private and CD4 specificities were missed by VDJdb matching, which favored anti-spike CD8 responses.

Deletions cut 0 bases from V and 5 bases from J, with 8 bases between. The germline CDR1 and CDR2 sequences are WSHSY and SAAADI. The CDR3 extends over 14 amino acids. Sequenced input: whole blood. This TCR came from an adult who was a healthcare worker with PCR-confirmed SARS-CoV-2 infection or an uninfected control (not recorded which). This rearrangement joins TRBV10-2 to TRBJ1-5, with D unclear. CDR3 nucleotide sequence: TGCGCCAGCAGTGAGTCGGAGCGGTATCAGCCCCAGCATTTT. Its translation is CASSESERYQPQHF.